Presented here are 8 T cell receptor beta chains from one specimen sequenced in a study of shared clonotypes between healthy human individuals. CD8 cells classed as naive were CD45RO-negative and positively selected for CCR7, excluding terminally differentiated effector memory CD45RA+ cells. Clones were sequenced by immunoSEQ multiplex PCR, and TCRdb holds only the in-frame ones, with some missing. The table shows millions of clones, with roughly 94% occurring only once. Material: naive CD8+ T cells sorted from blood. Every receptor here comes from a man younger than 35 in good health.

The V call is TRBV7-8, the J call TRBJ2-2; 11 positions match TRBD2. The CDR3 length is 17 residues. With 5 bases clipped from V and 4 bases from J, the junction kept 9 bases outside the gene matches. Germline CDR1 SGHVS, CDR2 FQNEAQ. The CDR3 DNA reads TGTGCCAGCAGCCCCCTACTAGCGGGAGCGGGCACCGGGGAGCTGTTTTTT. Translation: CASSPLLAGAGTGELFF.

The genes are TRBV29-1 and TRBJ1-1, with 11 bases matching TRBD1. From germline, CDR1 is SQVTM and CDR2 ANQGSEA. The V and J ends lost 4 bases and 11 bases, in that order; junction bases with no gene match: 12. The CDR3 totals 14 residues. The chain's CDR3 is CSVVSRDRGINAFF. CDR3 in DNA: TGCAGCGTTGTGAGCCGGGACAGGGGGATTAATGCTTTCTTT.

The rearrangement joins TRBV5-6 to TRBJ1-1, with 7 nucleotides matching TRBD1. This CDR3 comprises 14 residues. Trimming removed 3 bases from V and 7 bases from J; junction bases left unmatched: 9. CDR1 SGHDT and CDR2 YYEEEE come from the germline V gene. The CDR3 loop reads CASSYPNGQDEAFF. CDR3 sequence (DNA): TGTGCCAGCAGCTACCCTAATGGACAGGATGAAGCTTTCTTT.

The V call is TRBV9, the J call TRBJ2-7; maybe TRBD2 (6 bases). Germline V gives CDR1 SGDLS, CDR2 YYNGEE. This CDR3 has 14 residues. The ends were cut back, 1 base at V and 4 bases at J, with 12 bases in the middle. The CDR3 DNA reads TGTGCCAGCAGCGTATGGGGGGATGGGTACGAGCAGTACTTC. It specifies CASSVWGDGYEQYF.

The CDR3 here is CASSRDSYYGYTF. The CDR3 bases are TGTGCCAGCAGTCGGGACAGCTACTATGGCTACACCTTC. The rearrangement joins TRBV13 to TRBJ1-2, with 7 bases matching TRBD1. Trimming took 6 bases from V and 3 from J; bases not matched to a gene: 4. Germline assignment: CDR1 PRHDT and CDR2 FYEKMQ (reference sequence). This CDR3 comprises 13 residues.

V is TRBV27 and J is TRBJ2-3; D perhaps matches TRBD2 (6 bases). V lost 4 bases and J 2 bases, leaving 10 bases between the germline ends. This CDR3 contains 14 residues. Germline-derived CDR1 and CDR2 are MNHEY and SMNVEV (reference sequence). CDR3 sequence reads: CASSYRDFTDTQYF. The DNA of the CDR3 is TGTGCCAGCAGTTACCGGGACTTCACAGATACGCAGTATTTT.

The gene calls are TRBV12-5 and TRBJ2-1; possibly TRBD1 or TRBD2 for D (5 bases each). The germline gives CDR1 LGHNT, CDR2 FRNRAP. The V end was cut by 6 bases, the J end by 4 bases, with 19 bases between. The CDR3 covers 16 residues. CDR3 nucleotides: TGTGCTAGTGGGCACCCCCGGGGCCTTCAATACAATGAGCAGTTCTTC. This codes for CASGHPRGLQYNEQFF.

The rearrangement links TRBV6-1 to TRBJ1-5, with D perhaps matching TRBD1 (5 bases). The germline V and J ends were trimmed by 5 bases and 9 bases, with 14 bases remaining between them. The CDR3 loop spans 13 amino acids. Germline V lookup: CDR1 MNHNS, CDR2 SASEGT. The CDR3 bases are TGTGCCAGCAGTACAGGCCTCCAGGGGCCCCAGCATTTT. Its protein product is CASSTGLQGPQHF.